Listed below are T cell receptor beta chains from one sample, sequenced in a study of T cell responses to AZD1222 COVID-19 vaccine. TCRdb's table, derived via immunoSEQ multiplex PCR, lists solely in-frame clones and lacks some. Seen here are 100,000 to 150,000 clones, under 90% observed once, and the top ten hold 5% to 7.5%. This material consisted of peripheral blood, taken on day 0 of AZD1222 vaccination. The source of these receptors is an adult in good health. CDR3s include the opening cysteine and the closing phenylalanine or tryptophan. The D gene is left open where the match is weak. Where a row states a size, it is once, few, many or the class of an expanded clone; other rows omit it.

J gene | clone size | V gene | D gene | CDR3 protein | CDR3 DNA
TRBJ2-2 | NA | TRBV11-3 | NA | CASSLAVAGELFF | TGTGCCAGCAGCTTAGCGGTGGCCGGGGAGCTGTTTTTT
TRBJ1-2 | NA | TRBV27 | TRBD1 | CASMSRPTGAGGYTF | TGTGCCAGCATGTCCCGCCCGACAGGGGCGGGGGGCTACACCTTC
TRBJ1-2 | NA | TRBV9 | NA | CASSAGLYGYTF | TGTGCCAGCAGCGCGGGACTCTATGGCTACACCTTC
TRBJ2-1 | few | TRBV5-8 | TRBD1 | CASSLSLWTGTYNEQFF | TGTGCCAGCAGCCTCTCTCTTTGGACAGGGACTTACAATGAGCAGTTCTTC
TRBJ1-2 | NA | TRBV5-6 | TRBD1 | CASTKTGALGYGYTF | TGTGCCAGCACCAAGACAGGGGCGTTAGGCTATGGCTACACCTTC
TRBJ1-2 | few | TRBV7-2 | NA | CASSFSQGTYGYTF | TGTGCCAGCAGCTTTTCACAGGGAACCTATGGCTACACCTTC
TRBJ1-6 | NA | TRBV5-1 | TRBD1 | CASRPGTGNNSPLHF | TGCGCCAGCAGACCCGGGACAGGGAATAATTCACCCCTCCACTTT
TRBJ1-1 | NA | TRBV19 | NA | CASSIQQGLMNTEAFF | TGTGCCAGTAGTATCCAGCAGGGCCTTATGAACACTGAAGCTTTCTTT
TRBJ1-5 | once | TRBV5-5 | TRBD1 | CASSWNRDRGSRPQHF | TGTGCCAGCAGCTGGAACCGGGACAGGGGTTCTCGGCCCCAGCATTTT
TRBJ2-7 | NA | TRBV5-4 | NA | CASSLTAGEQYF | TGTGCCAGCAGCTTGACGGCGGGGGAGCAGTACTTC
TRBJ2-3 | NA | TRBV4-2 | NA | CASSPRVAGAVTDTQYF | TGTGCCAGCAGCCCGAGGGTGGCGGGGGCGGTCACAGATACGCAGTATTTT
TRBJ1-6 | NA | TRBV28 | NA | CASKGEVSNSPLHF | TGTGCCAGCAAGGGTGAAGTGAGCAATTCACCCCTCCACTTT
TRBJ1-1 | NA | TRBV9 | TRBD1 | CASSVGTGVMNTEAFF | TGTGCCAGCAGCGTGGGGACAGGGGTTATGAACACTGAAGCTTTCTTT
TRBJ2-5 | NA | TRBV19 | NA | CASRSPWQETQYF | TGTGCCAGTAGGTCCCCATGGCAAGAGACCCAGTACTTC
TRBJ2-3 | NA | TRBV5-1 | NA | CASSLGGLTDTQYF | TGCGCCAGCAGCTTGGGGGGCTTGACAGATACGCAGTATTTT
TRBJ1-1 | NA | TRBV5-1 | NA | CASSLGPPGPYTEAFF | TGCGCCAGCAGCTTGGGCCCCCCGGGGCCTTACACTGAAGCTTTCTTT
TRBJ2-3 | NA | TRBV6-2/TRBV6-3 | TRBD2 | CASSYGTNQPDTQYF | TGTGCCAGCAGTTACGGGACTAATCAACCGGATACGCAGTATTTT
TRBJ1-5 | NA | TRBV3-1/TRBV3-2 | TRBD1 | CASSQDRGPYSNQPQHF | TGTGCCAGCAGCCAAGACAGGGGGCCGTATAGCAATCAGCCCCAGCATTTT
TRBJ2-5 | NA | TRBV6-5 | NA | CASSTGQKETQYF | TGTGCCAGCAGTACCGGACAGAAAGAGACCCAGTACTTC
TRBJ1-6 | NA | TRBV4-3 | NA | CASSQDRPAGDSPLHF | TGCGCCAGCAGCCAAGATAGGCCAGCTGGGGATTCACCCCTCCACTTT
TRBJ1-1 | NA | TRBV2 | NA | CASRTDTNTEAFF | TGTGCCAGCAGAACTGACACGAACACTGAAGCTTTCTTT
TRBJ2-1 | NA | TRBV19 | NA | CASSIPGGSYNEQFF | TGTGCCAGTAGTATACCCGGGGGCTCCTACAATGAGCAGTTCTTC
TRBJ2-2 | NA | TRBV6-5 | NA | CASSYSSPPRELFF | TGTGCCAGCAGTTACTCCTCTCCCCCTAGGGAGCTGTTTTTT
TRBJ1-1 | NA | TRBV10-2 | NA | CASSVRGNTEAFF | TGCGCCAGCAGTGTCAGGGGGAACACTGAAGCTTTCTTT
TRBJ1-1 | NA | TRBV7-2 | NA | CASSFKPGNTEAFF | TGTGCCAGCAGCTTTAAACCAGGGAACACTGAAGCTTTCTTT
TRBJ2-2 | NA | TRBV5-5 | NA | CASRSVAGELFF | TGTGCCAGCAGATCAGTAGCCGGGGAGCTGTTTTTT
TRBJ2-1 | once | TRBV6-5 | TRBD2 | CASCLRGFSYNEQFF | TGTGCCAGCTGCCTGCGGGGGTTCTCCTACAATGAGCAGTTCTTC
TRBJ2-2 | NA | TRBV15 | TRBD1 | CATSIKQGYSPELFF | TGTGCCACCAGTATTAAACAGGGGTATTCTCCGGAGCTGTTTTTT
TRBJ1-1 | NA | TRBV6-5 | TRBD1 | CASSLTGSATEAFF | TGTGCCAGCAGTTTGACAGGGAGTGCCACTGAAGCTTTCTTT
TRBJ2-1 | NA | TRBV7-2 | NA | CASIQGRGYNEQFF | TGTGCCAGCATCCAGGGGAGGGGATACAATGAGCAGTTCTTC
TRBJ1-6 | NA | TRBV5-6 | NA | CASSFVSGAGASPLHF | TGTGCCAGCAGCTTTGTGTCTGGAGCTGGGGCATCACCCCTCCACTTT
TRBJ1-1 | NA | TRBV5-4 | NA | CASRSDPNTEAFF | TGTGCCAGCAGATCGGACCCGAACACTGAAGCTTTCTTT
TRBJ1-1 | NA | TRBV7-2 | NA | CASSLNTEATEAFF | TGTGCCAGCAGCCTGAATACAGAGGCCACTGAAGCTTTCTTT
TRBJ1-1 | NA | TRBV29-1 | NA | CSVAPGDVNTEAFF | TGCAGCGTTGCCCCGGGGGACGTGAACACTGAAGCTTTCTTT
TRBJ1-1 | NA | TRBV18 | NA | CASSLPKQRIDTEAFF | TGTGCCAGCTCCCTCCCTAAACAGCGTATCGACACTGAAGCTTTCTTT
TRBJ2-7 | NA | TRBV5-1 | NA | CASSLGNEQYF | TGCGCCAGCAGCTTGGGAAACGAGCAGTACTTC
TRBJ1-3 | NA | TRBV7-2 | NA | CASSLAPGPGGNTIYF | TGTGCCAGCAGCTTAGCTCCAGGGCCGGGGGGAAACACCATATATTTT
TRBJ1-2 | once | TRBV6-5 | NA | CASSYNGEGPYGYTF | TGTGCCAGCAGTTACAATGGGGAGGGCCCCTATGGCTACACCTTC
TRBJ1-2 | NA | TRBV5-1 | NA | CASSPSGNGYTF | TGCGCCAGCAGCCCCTCAGGGAATGGCTACACCTTC
TRBJ1-6 | NA | TRBV25-1 | NA | CASSETVQDSPLHF | TGTGCCAGCAGCGAGACAGTTCAGGATTCACCCCTCCACTTT
TRBJ1-2 | NA | TRBV30 | NA | CAWSLTLGVSGNGYTF | TGTGCCTGGAGTTTGACCTTAGGGGTGTCGGGGAATGGCTACACCTTC
TRBJ1-2 | NA | TRBV3-1/TRBV3-2 | NA | CASSPPLSRVPNYGYTF | TGTGCCAGCAGCCCACCCCTATCCAGAGTCCCTAACTATGGCTACACCTTC
TRBJ1-6 | NA | TRBV3-1/TRBV3-2 | NA | CASSQRGSSYNSPLHF | TGTGCCAGCAGCCAACGGGGGAGCTCCTATAATTCACCCCTCCACTTT
TRBJ1-2 | NA | TRBV5-5 | NA | CASSLGAGEGYGYTF | TGTGCCAGCAGCTTGGGGGCAGGGGAGGGTTATGGCTACACCTTC
TRBJ1-5 | NA | TRBV24-1 | TRBD1 | CATRITGTDHQPQHF | TGTGCCACCAGGATCACCGGGACAGACCATCAGCCCCAGCATTTT
TRBJ2-1 | NA | TRBV9 | NA | CASSVGGVNEQFF | TGTGCCAGCAGCGTAGGAGGGGTTAATGAGCAGTTCTTC
TRBJ2-1 | once | TRBV20-1 | NA | CSASPHVGTYNEQFF | TGCAGTGCTAGTCCCCACGTAGGGACCTACAATGAGCAGTTCTTC
TRBJ1-2 | NA | TRBV5-1 | NA | CASSLDGGYTF | TGCGCCAGCAGCTTGGATGGAGGCTACACCTTC